The 17 T cell receptor beta chains in this list originate from one sample, sequenced in a study of OX40 agonist ivuxolimab in advanced cancers. The protocol was immunoSEQ multiplex PCR, while the TCRdb copy is restricted to in-frame clones and leaves out a portion. The table lists 96,000 or so clones, less than 95% of them singletons. The starting material was CD4+ or CD8+ T cells sorted from blood, obtained in a trial of the OX40 agonist ivuxolimab. The receptors stem from an adult with an advanced solid tumor such as melanoma, head and neck, liver or kidney cancer.

This clone was recorded once. The rearrangement links TRBV6-1 to TRBJ1-2; D unclear. From germline, CDR1 is MNHNS and CDR2 SASEGT. The length of the CDR3 is 19 residues. V was clipped by 2 bases and J by 0 bases, with 22 bases between them. CDR3 amino acids: CASSEHSALSKLANYGYTF. In DNA form, the CDR3 reads TGTGCCAGCAGTGAACACAGTGCTCTGTCGAAGTTAGCTAACTATGGCTACACCTTC.

This chain connects TRBV11-3 to TRBJ1-4; TRBD1 matches 8 bases. Germline-derived CDR1 and CDR2 are SGHNT and YENEEA. The CDR3 is 16 amino acids. Trimming cost V 5 bases and J 3 bases; bases outside gene matches: 8. The CDR3 nucleotides read TGTGCCAGCAGCCAGCGGACAGGGCAATCTAATGAAAAACTGTTTTTT. Its translation: CASSQRTGQSNEKLFF.

The chain couples TRBV10-3 to TRBJ2-5, with 7 bases lining up with TRBD1. V lost 6 bases to trimming and J lost 4 bases; unmatched junction nucleotides: 8. The CDR3 extends over 14 amino acids. Germline values: CDR1 ENHRY, CDR2 SYGVKD. The CDR3 protein is CAIRGGQSPETQYF. CDR3 sequence (DNA): TGTGCCATCAGAGGGGGACAGTCCCCAGAGACCCAGTACTTC.

This sequence joins TRBV5-4 and TRBJ2-5; 10 nucleotides line up with TRBD1. V was pared by 0 bases and J by 1 base, with 6 bases of the junction left unmatched. Germline CDR1 SGHNT, CDR2 YYREEE (reference sequence). The CDR3 runs 17 residues. The CDR3 DNA follows: TGTGCCAGCAGCTTGGCCCGAGACAGGGGGCCCCAAGAGACCCAGTACTTC. Amino acids: CASSLARDRGPQETQYF. The whole variable domain, filled in from reference TRBV5-4 and TRBJ2-5, reads ETGVTQSPTHLIKTRGQQVTLRCSSQSGHNTVSWYQQALGQGPQFIFQYYREEENGRGNFPPRFSGLQFPNYSSELNVNALELDDSALYLCASSLARDRGPQETQYFGPGTRLLVL.

The CDR3 DNA follows: TGTGCCAGCAGCGGTCGTAGCGGGAGGGGGTACAATGAGCAGTTCTTC. It encodes CASSGRSGRGYNEQFF. The V call is TRBV6-6, the J call TRBJ2-1; 11 bases align to TRBD2. The CDR3 contains 16 residues. Germline CDR1 is MNHNY and CDR2 is SVGAGI (reference sequence). V was clipped by 6 bases and J by 4 bases; unmatched bases: 8.

The chain is built from TRBV6-5 and TRBJ1-3; no reliable D call. Germline V CDR1 and CDR2: MNHEY, SVGAGI. V was cut by 7 bases and J by 4 bases, with 17 bases left in between. CDR3 length: 15 residues. The CDR3: CASTIRPGPGNTIYF. CDR3 coding DNA: TGTGCCAGCACCATTCGGCCGGGCCCGGGAAACACCATATATTTT.

The rearrangement links TRBV6-5 to TRBJ1-1; D unclear. CDR3 length equals 14 residues. The V end lost 2 bases, the J end lost 2 bases, and 9 bases lay between the germline ends. Germline CDR1 reads MNHEY; CDR2 reads SVGAGI. This CDR3 reads CASSYDERNTEAFF. The CDR3 DNA sequence: TGTGCCAGCAGTTACGACGAACGAAACACTGAAGCTTTCTTT.

This clone was seen a single time. The V call is TRBV5-1, the J call TRBJ2-5; TRBD1 agrees at 9 bases. V gave up 3 bases and J gave up 5 bases; unmatched junction bases: 8. Germline loops: CDR1 SGHRS, CDR2 YFSETQ. The CDR3 loop spans 15 amino acids. The CDR3 spells CASSSLQGARETQYF. The CDR3 DNA reads TGCGCCAGCAGCTCATTACAGGGGGCGCGGGAGACCCAGTACTTC.

CDR3 sequence reads: CASTSAPREQYF. CDR3 nucleotide sequence: TGTGCCAGCACCTCCGCCCCCCGGGAGCAGTACTTC. The chain employs TRBV6-1 and TRBJ2-7; D is unresolved. There are 12 residues in the CDR3. Germline values: CDR1 MNHNS, CDR2 SASEGT. The V end was cut by 7 bases, the J end by 7 bases, with 14 bases between.

This chain uses TRBV9 with TRBJ1-5; TRBD1 aligns across 9 bases. Germline V CDR1 and CDR2: SGDLS, YYNGEE. The length of the CDR3 is 14 residues. With V trimmed by 0 bases and J by 10 bases, 5 bases remained unmatched. The CDR3: CASSVGQGGSPQHF. CDR3 in DNA: TGTGCCAGCAGCGTAGGACAGGGGGGTTCTCCCCAGCATTTT.

This clone occurred a few times. The gene calls are TRBV11-3 and TRBJ2-1, with 8 bases lining up with TRBD2. Unmatched junction bases numbered 8, after V lost 11 bases and J lost 8 bases. Germline CDR1 SGHNT, CDR2 YENEEA. The CDR3 loop spans 12 amino acids. The chain's CDR3 is CALGGEADEQFF. CDR3 bases: TGTGCCCTCGGGGGGGAGGCCGATGAGCAGTTCTTC.

The V gene is TRBV5-1, the J gene TRBJ1-1; 7 bases match TRBD1. Losses at the gene ends were 1 base for V and 3 bases for J; bases not matched to a gene: 0. The CDR3 loop spans 13 amino acids. Germline V gene sequence: CDR1 SGHRS, CDR2 YFSETQ. The CDR3 is CASSLQGDTEAFF. DNA of the CDR3: TGCGCCAGCAGCTTGCAGGGGGACACTGAAGCTTTCTTT.

The gene calls are TRBV27 and TRBJ2-7; maybe TRBD1 (6 bases). Trimming took off 7 bases at V and 1 base at J, with 17 bases between the two ends. Germline V gene data show CDR1 as MNHEY and CDR2 as SMNVEV (reference sequence). The CDR3 covers 15 residues. The CDR3 here is CASNRKQGPSYEQYF. In nucleotides, the CDR3 is TGTGCCAGCAATAGGAAACAGGGCCCTTCCTACGAGCAGTACTTC.

CDR3 in amino acids: CASSLTSGGYNEQFF. The CDR3 DNA reads TGTGCCAGCAGCTTAACATCGGGAGGGTACAATGAGCAGTTCTTC. This sequence joins TRBV7-2 and TRBJ2-1, with TRBD2 identical over 8 bases. The CDR3 sequence is 15 residues long. CDR1 SGHTA and CDR2 FQGNSA come from the germline V gene. Trimming removed 2 bases from V and 4 bases from J; junction bases left unmatched: 4.

This clone was found once. The chain employs TRBV7-2 and TRBJ2-5, with 8 bases that match TRBD1. The DNA end lines up better with TRBJ2-7; the J call may be wrong. The CDR3 totals 15 residues. The germline CDR1 and CDR2 sequences are SGHTA and FQGNSA. The CDR3 spells CASSRGTGLAYEQYF. The CDR3 DNA reads TGTGCCAGCAGTCGCGGGACAGGACTGGCCTACGAGCAGTACTTC.

This clone was counted once. The chain combines TRBV30 with TRBJ1-5; the match to TRBD1 covers 9 bases. The CDR3 totals 13 residues. The V gene's germline CDR1 is GTSNPN and CDR2 SVGIG (reference sequence). Trimming at V came to 2 bases and at J to 7 bases, leaving 3 bases not matched to a gene. CDR3 bases: TGTGCCTGGAGTCAGGACAGGGGACAGCCCCAGCATTTT. It is translated as CAWSQDRGQPQHF.

The chain couples TRBV9 to TRBJ2-7; D perhaps matches TRBD1 (5 bases). CDR1 SGDLS and CDR2 YYNGEE come from the germline V gene. V lost 1 base and J 0 bases, leaving 8 bases between the germline ends. This CDR3 is built from 14 residues. The CDR3 sequence is CASSVQGHSYEQYF. The DNA of the CDR3 is TGTGCCAGCAGCGTACAGGGCCACTCCTACGAGCAGTACTTC.